Described below is a single T cell receptor (beta chain) sequence and its context. This sample was taken from a study of blood T cell repertoires in COVID-19. Across the whole study: The United States, Italy and Spain were the sources of the acute and convalescent COVID-19 samples. The cDNA or gDNA used as material had been derived from T cells, B-cell-depleted T cells, or PBMCs.

The germline V gene encodes CDR1 MNHEY and CDR2 SVGAGI. CDR3 length equals 13 residues. The germline V and J ends were trimmed by 5 bases and 7 bases, with 11 bases remaining between them. Clones were sequenced by immunoSEQ multiplex PCR, and TCRdb holds only the in-frame ones, with some missing. This table has a few hundred thousand clones, 85% to 90% appearing once. The chain carries TRBV6-5 and TRBJ1-4, with no clear D. The source of this sequence is a man in his 60s with acute or convalescent COVID-19. Sequencing input: peripheral blood. The DNA of the CDR3 is TGTGCCAGCAGTCCCTTAACGGGTGAAAAACTGTTTTTT. Its translation is CASSPLTGEKLFF.